Included here is one T cell receptor (beta chain) sequence, with context. What it binds is unknown. The CDR3 runs 15 residues. Germline-derived CDR1 and CDR2 are LGHNA and YNFKEQ. The ends were cut back, 1 base at V and 0 bases at J, with 9 bases in the middle. The sample originates from a study of radiotherapy plus CTLA-4 blockade in lung cancer. The study's findings and limits: Radiotherapy was combined with ipilimumab, and tumor-derived TCR clones then expanded in blood.

CTLA-4 blockade with ipilimumab, together with focal radiation, was given to patients with chemo-refractory metastatic non-small-cell lung cancer. Method: immunoSEQ multiplex PCR; TCRdb's copy keeps in-frame clones and lacks some. Of about 76,000 clones listed, 78% are singletons. This receptor was obtained from a human donor with non-small cell lung cancer whose response to radiotherapy plus ipilimumab could not be evaluated. Some clones in this sample may be carry-over from other donors' samples. Material: peripheral blood, obtained from a patient treated with radiotherapy plus ipilimumab. V usage is TRBV4-2 and J usage is TRBJ2-5; D not certain. The CDR3 reads CASSQVASYQETQYF. Written as DNA, the CDR3 is TGTGCCAGCAGCCAAGTTGCGTCTTACCAAGAGACCCAGTACTTC.